This T cell receptor beta chain comes out of a study of PD-1 blockade in mismatch repair-deficient tumors. At the level of the study: Patients had about 13 mismatch repair-deficient cancer types and were previously treated and progressing.

Every patient had mismatch repair deficiency by PCR or immunohistochemistry. Data came from immunoSEQ multiplex PCR; TCRdb stores just in-frame clones and leaves some out. This table has some 110,000 clones, 60% to 85% appearing once. A remark on this clone: Antigen: not known. Other DNA sequences from this sample encode an identical CDR3 as well.

Broader study findings: Tumor-resident clones, often undetectable pretreatment in blood, expanded then contracted after pembrolizumab.

Germline V lookup: CDR1 SGHTA, CDR2 FQGNSA. This CDR3 contains 13 residues. The ends lost 4 bases at V and 4 bases at J; junction bases unmatched: 3. V gene TRBV7-2 combines with J gene TRBJ1-1; 7 nucleotides align to TRBD1. The starting material was peripheral blood, obtained 60 weeks after starting pembrolizumab. The TCR was taken from an adult with mismatch repair-deficient cancer. The CDR3: CASSSQGGTEAFF. For the CDR3, the DNA is TGTGCCAGCAGCTCGCAGGGGGGCACTGAAGCTTTCTTT.